Listed below are T cell receptor beta chains from one sample, sequenced in a study of shared clonotypes between healthy human individuals. This table comes from immunoSEQ multiplex PCR, and its TCRdb copy is limited to in-frame clones, with some not included. Of some 580,000 clones detected, around 97% appear once; the ten largest clones hold 0.055% to 0.07%. Sequencing used naive CD4+ T cells sorted from blood. Every receptor here comes from a woman aged 25 to 39 in good health. CDR3s include the opening cysteine and the closing phenylalanine or tryptophan. D genes are given only for firm matches. Some rows have no size entry. The others give once, few or many, or a class for an expanded clone.

size	length	V	D	J	CDR3	DNA
-	13	TRBV6-5	-	TRBJ1-3	CASSFTSGNTIYF	TGTGCCAGCAGCTTTACCTCTGGAAACACCATATATTTT
once	15	TRBV19	-	TRBJ1-5	CASSIPGGLGQPQHF	TGTGCCAGTAGTATACCCGGGGGACTGGGTCAGCCCCAGCATTTT
-	13	TRBV2	TRBD1	TRBJ1-4	CASSQGQGIKLFF	TGTGCCAGCAGTCAGGGACAGGGGATAAAACTGTTTTTT
-	14	TRBV7-3	-	TRBJ2-1	CASSLSGQNNEQFF	TGTGCCAGCAGCTTAAGTGGGCAGAACAATGAGCAGTTCTTC
-	11	TRBV20-1	TRBD2	TRBJ2-5	CSGREGGEQYF	TGCAGTGGCCGGGAGGGCGGGGAGCAGTACTTC
-	14	TRBV7-9	-	TRBJ2-7	CASSLGDTSYEQYF	TGTGCCAGCAGCTTAGGGGACACCTCCTACGAGCAGTACTTC
-	16	TRBV28	TRBD1	TRBJ1-4	CASRGDRATTNEKLFF	TGTGCCAGCAGGGGGGACAGGGCAACAACTAATGAAAAACTGTTTTTT
-	12	TRBV6-4	-	TRBJ2-7	CASSRTTYEQYF	TGTGCCAGCAGTCGGACCACCTACGAGCAGTACTTC
-	18	TRBV28	TRBD2	TRBJ2-1	CASSFSGLAGGTYNEQFF	TGTGCCAGCAGTTTCTCGGGACTAGCGGGAGGTACCTACAATGAGCAGTTCTTC
-	14	TRBV9	-	TRBJ2-2	CASSPDRNTGELFF	TGTGCCAGCAGCCCGGACAGAAACACCGGGGAGCTGTTTTTT
-	13	TRBV6-6	-	TRBJ1-5	CASSRGTNQPQHF	TGTGCCAGCAGTCGCGGGACGAATCAGCCCCAGCATTTT